This entry is about one T cell receptor (beta chain). Its cognate antigen is unknown. These data belong to a study of early T cells in non-severe SARS-CoV-2 infection. Study-wide results and caveats: Private and CD4 specificities were missed by VDJdb matching, which favored anti-spike CD8 responses.

Researchers tagged individual cDNA molecules with unique molecular identifiers. MiXCR was run by TCRdb on the 5' RACE reads, yielding one entry per CDR3 protein. The sample yields around 45,000 distinct CDR3 sequences, about 7% seen once. The sequence was obtained from an adult who was a healthcare worker with PCR-confirmed SARS-CoV-2 infection or an uninfected control (not recorded which). Sequencing was performed on whole blood.

In nucleotides, the CDR3 is TGTGCCAGCAGCGTAGAGGGTATCAATCAGCCCCAGCATTTT. It codes for CASSVEGINQPQHF. The V and J genes are TRBV9 and TRBJ1-5; D unclear. This CDR3 comprises 14 residues. The germline gives CDR1 SGDLS, CDR2 YYNGEE. V was trimmed by 0 bases and J by 3 bases, leaving 7 bases between them.